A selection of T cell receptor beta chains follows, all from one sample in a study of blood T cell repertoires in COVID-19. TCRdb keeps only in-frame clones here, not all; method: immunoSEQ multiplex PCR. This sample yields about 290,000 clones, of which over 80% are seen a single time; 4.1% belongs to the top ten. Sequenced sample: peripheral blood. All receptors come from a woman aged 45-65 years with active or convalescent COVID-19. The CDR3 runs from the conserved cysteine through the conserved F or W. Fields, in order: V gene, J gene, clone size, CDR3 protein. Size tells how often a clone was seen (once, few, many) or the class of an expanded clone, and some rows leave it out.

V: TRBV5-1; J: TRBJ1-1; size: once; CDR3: CASSLYRDLGGNTEAFF
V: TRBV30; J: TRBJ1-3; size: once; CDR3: CAWSREGGSGNTIYF
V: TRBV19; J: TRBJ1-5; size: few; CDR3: CASSAGGGFNQPQHF
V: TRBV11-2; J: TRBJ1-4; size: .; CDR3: CASRSPGQINEKLFF
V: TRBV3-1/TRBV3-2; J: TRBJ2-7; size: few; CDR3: CASSRTVYEQYF
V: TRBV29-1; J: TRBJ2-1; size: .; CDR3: CSAPGMALAHNEQFF
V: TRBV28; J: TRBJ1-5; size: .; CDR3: CASSLPTRAATGDNQPQHF
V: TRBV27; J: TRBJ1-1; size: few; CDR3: CASRLPGQGGTEAFF
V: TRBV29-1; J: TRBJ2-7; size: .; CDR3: CSVALAISYEQYF
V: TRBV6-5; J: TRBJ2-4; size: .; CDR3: CASSRDRAVKNIQYF
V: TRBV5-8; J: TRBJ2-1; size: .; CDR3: CASSFLGLAGGYYNEQFF
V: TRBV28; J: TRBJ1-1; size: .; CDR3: CASSSRGQEAFF
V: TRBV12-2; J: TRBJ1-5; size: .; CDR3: CASRFRDRGGNQPQHF
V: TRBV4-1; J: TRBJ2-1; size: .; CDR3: CASSQLGLAGNEQFF
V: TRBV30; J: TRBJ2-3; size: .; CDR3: CAWSVGAWRTITGDTQYF
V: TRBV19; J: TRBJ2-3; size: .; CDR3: CASSLLGLGTADTQYF
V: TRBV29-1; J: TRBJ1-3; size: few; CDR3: CSGLVDSGNTIYF
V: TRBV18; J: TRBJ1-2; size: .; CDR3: CASSSRQGQADPPLGYTF
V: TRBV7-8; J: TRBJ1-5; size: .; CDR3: CASSPTRDSNQPQHF
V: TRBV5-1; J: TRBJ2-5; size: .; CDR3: CASSLSPLAAQETQYF